This T cell receptor (beta chain) was retrieved from a study of PD-1 blockade in classical Hodgkin lymphoma (dated by TCRdb to the early 2020s). In the study overall: Nivolumab dosing was 3 mg/kg intravenously every 2 weeks, continuing until either disease progression or unacceptable toxicity. A peripheral blood immune signature of response to PD-1 blockade in classical Hodgkin lymphoma was defined using TCR beta sequencing and CyTOF. Results and caveats for the whole study, not just this receptor: The study was limited to a single clinical trial cohort, and causes of repertoire differences, possibly disease activity or prior therapy, remained undefined. A significant rise by C4D1 was seen in CD4+ but not CD8+ TCR diversity (p=0.0027 vs p=0.16), with the rise being most apparent in complete responders (p=0.02). Newly diagnosed patients were reported to have lower baseline TCR diversity than healthy donors, and relapsed/refractory patients were reported to have lower baseline TCR diversity still. Among trial patients, those achieving complete response had baseline diversity similar to that of newly diagnosed patients, while diversity was significantly lower in partial responders and progressors. Patients starting nivolumab less than 1 year after ASCT had lower diversity and were excluded from later analyses to avoid confounding by immune reconstitution.

The Qiagen DNeasy kit was used to extract genomic DNA from unsorted PBMCs and from the negatively selected CD4+ and CD8+ fractions. TCR beta CDR3 regions were subjected to amplification by immunoSEQ multiplex PCR with primers that anneal to V and J segments. Amplification bias was minimized using a synthetic immune receptor repertoire, and residual bias was removed computationally after sequencing. Per the original workflow: Repertoire diversity was quantified as the Shannon entropy index using custom Python scripts. The unsorted, CD4+ and CD8+ repertoires were each analyzed separately, with the exception of combined analyses, where CD4+ and CD8+ sequences were merged in silico. Clonal expansion was defined as at least a 2-fold frequency increase after treatment relative to C1D1, with a pseudocount of 0.5 for undetected baseline clones. Clones with 0 or 1 copy at C1D1 were classified as singleton clones, and clones with 2 or more copies were classified as non-singleton clones. Clones expanded in unsorted samples were annotated as CD4+, CD8+ or unknown by matching protein sequences in sorted samples from the same patient. Wilcoxon tests were applied to paired samples to test diversity changes from C1D1 to C4D1. TCRdb provides this immuneACCESS table in a form limited to in-frame rearrangements. Some clones are lacking; in checked studies, under half of them reflect an unresolved V gene, and why the rest are absent is not known. Clone size and V and J calls were adopted from that table, with D and trimming inferred from the DNA. Counted in this sample were roughly 11,000 clones; roughly 84% of them appeared once. Of the sample, approximately 37% falls within the top ten clones.

Reading from cysteine to phenylalanine, the CDR3 counts 9 amino acids. Only the CDR3 DNA stays, 27 bases, in frame from base 1. The CDR1 and CDR2 encoded by the germline V gene (reference sequence) are DFQATT and SNEGSKA. Cut back by 6 bases and 13 bases, the V and J ends lie 10 bases apart. The sample's time point, from its label and the paper: cycle 1 day 1 (C1D1), immediately before nivolumab initiation. Every trial patient had relapsed after autologous stem cell transplantation, and cohorts A, B and C differed in prior brentuximab vedotin exposure. A Miltenyi CD8+ T cell isolation kit was used for magnetic negative selection to purify CD8+ T cells from thawed PBMCs. The trial cohort included 55 to 60 patients with relapsed/refractory classical Hodgkin lymphoma, and each patient had a best overall response of complete response, partial response or progressive disease. In the multi-cohort phase II CheckMate 205 trial, trial patients received single-agent nivolumab. An independent review committee assessed best overall response by applying the 2007 International Working Group response criteria. Trial PBMCs were obtained immediately prior to nivolumab initiation (C1D1) and on therapy at cycle 2 day 1 and cycle 4 day 1. After peripheral blood was drawn into 8 mL Vacutainer Cell Preparation Tubes, PBMCs were isolated by centrifugation and then cryopreserved. Purified CD4+ and CD8+ fractions were prepared only for cases where an additional PBMC sample was available. Magnetically labelled cells were removed on LS columns in a quadroMACS separator, and the flow-through was retained as the purified fraction.

In the case of this clone: No cognate antigen has been identified for it. Base qualities are not at hand, and no much larger clone is one base apart.

The chain employs TRBV20-1 and TRBJ2-1; the D segment could be TRBD1, given 5 matching bases. This TCR derives from a human donor with classical Hodgkin lymphoma. The sequencing used CD8+ T cells from blood, collected at baseline. CDR3 region: CSAEWGQFF. The DNA sequence is TGCAGTGCCGAGTGGGGCCAGTTCTTC.